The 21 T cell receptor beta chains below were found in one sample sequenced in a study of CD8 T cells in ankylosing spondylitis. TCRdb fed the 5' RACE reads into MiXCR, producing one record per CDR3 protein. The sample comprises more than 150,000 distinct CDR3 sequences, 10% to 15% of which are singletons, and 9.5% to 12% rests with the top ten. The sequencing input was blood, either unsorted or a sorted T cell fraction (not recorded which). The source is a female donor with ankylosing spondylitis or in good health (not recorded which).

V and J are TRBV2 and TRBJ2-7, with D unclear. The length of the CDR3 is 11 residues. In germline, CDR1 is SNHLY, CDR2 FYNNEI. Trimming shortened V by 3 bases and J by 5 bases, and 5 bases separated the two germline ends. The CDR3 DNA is TGTGCCAGCAGTGAGTGGCACGAGCAGTACTTC. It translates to CASSEWHEQYF.

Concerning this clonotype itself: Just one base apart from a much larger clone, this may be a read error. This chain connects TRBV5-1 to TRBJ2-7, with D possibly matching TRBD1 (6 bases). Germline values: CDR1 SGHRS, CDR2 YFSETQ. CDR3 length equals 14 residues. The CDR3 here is CSSSLPGQSPEQYF. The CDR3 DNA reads TGCTCCAGCAGCTTGCCGGGACAATCTCCCGAGCAGTACTTC.

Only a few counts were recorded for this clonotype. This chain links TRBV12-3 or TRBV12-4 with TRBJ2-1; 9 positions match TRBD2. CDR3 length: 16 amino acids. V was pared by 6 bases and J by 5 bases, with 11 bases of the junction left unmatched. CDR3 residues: CASSPDTSGYNNEQFF. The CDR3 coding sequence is TGTGCCAGCAGCCCTGATACTAGCGGGTATAACAATGAGCAGTTCTTC.

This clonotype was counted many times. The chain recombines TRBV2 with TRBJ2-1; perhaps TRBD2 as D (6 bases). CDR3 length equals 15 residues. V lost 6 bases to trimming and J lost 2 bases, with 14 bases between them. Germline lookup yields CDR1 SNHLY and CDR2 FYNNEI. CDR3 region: CASSRGDVTYNEQFF. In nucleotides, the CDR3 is TGTGCCAGCAGCCGCGGGGATGTTACCTACAATGAGCAGTTCTTC.

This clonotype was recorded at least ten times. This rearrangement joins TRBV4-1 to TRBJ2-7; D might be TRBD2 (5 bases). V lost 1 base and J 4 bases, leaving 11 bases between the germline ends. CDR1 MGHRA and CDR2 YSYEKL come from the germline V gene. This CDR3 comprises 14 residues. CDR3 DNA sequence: TGCGCCAGCAGCCAAGTGGACGGGGAATACGAGCAGTACTTC. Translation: CASSQVDGEYEQYF.

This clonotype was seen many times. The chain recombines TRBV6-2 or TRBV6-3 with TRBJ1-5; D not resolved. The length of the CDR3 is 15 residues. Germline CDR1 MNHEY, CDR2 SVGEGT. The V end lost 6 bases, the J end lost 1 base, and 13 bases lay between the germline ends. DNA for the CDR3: TGTGCCAGCAGCCGAACCGGCAGGAGCAATCAGCCCCAGCATTTT. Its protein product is CASSRTGRSNQPQHF.

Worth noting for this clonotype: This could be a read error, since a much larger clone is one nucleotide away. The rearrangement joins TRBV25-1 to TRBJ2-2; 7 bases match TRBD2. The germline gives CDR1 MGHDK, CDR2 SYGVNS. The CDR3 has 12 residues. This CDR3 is CASSEYGGEPFF. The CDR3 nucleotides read TGTGCCAGCAGTGAATATGGGGGGGAGCCGTTTTTT.

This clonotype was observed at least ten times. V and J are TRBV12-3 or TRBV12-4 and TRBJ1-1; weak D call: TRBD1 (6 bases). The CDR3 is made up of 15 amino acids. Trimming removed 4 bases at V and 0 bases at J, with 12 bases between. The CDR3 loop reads CASSSRTALNTEAFF. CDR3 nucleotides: TGTGCCAGCAGTTCTCGGACAGCCTTGAACACTGAAGCTTTCTTT.

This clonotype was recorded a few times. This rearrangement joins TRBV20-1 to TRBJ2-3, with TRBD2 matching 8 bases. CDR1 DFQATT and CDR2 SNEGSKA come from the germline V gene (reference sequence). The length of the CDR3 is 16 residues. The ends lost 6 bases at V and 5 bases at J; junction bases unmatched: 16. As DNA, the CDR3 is TGCAGTGCCACGTCGGTGGAGGGACTAGTCGTAGATACGCAGTATTTT. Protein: CSATSVEGLVVDTQYF.

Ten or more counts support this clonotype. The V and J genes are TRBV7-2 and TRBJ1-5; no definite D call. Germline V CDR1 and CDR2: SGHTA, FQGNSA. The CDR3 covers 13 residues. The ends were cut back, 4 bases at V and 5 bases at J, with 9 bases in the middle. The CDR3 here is CASSSRLDQPQHF. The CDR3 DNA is TGTGCCAGCAGCTCCCGGTTAGATCAGCCCCAGCATTTT.

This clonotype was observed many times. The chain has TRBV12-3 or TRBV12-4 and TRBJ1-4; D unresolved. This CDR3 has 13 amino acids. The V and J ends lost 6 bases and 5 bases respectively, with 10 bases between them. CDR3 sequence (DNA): TGTGCCAGCAGGGAGGGCGTCAATGAAAAACTGTTTTTT. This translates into CASREGVNEKLFF.

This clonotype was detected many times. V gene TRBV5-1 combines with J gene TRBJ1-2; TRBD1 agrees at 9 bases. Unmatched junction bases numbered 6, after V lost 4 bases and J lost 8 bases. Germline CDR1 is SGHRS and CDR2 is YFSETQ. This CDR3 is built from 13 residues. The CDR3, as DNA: TGCGCCAGCAGCGCGGGACAGGGATTAGGCTACACCTTC. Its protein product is CASSAGQGLGYTF.

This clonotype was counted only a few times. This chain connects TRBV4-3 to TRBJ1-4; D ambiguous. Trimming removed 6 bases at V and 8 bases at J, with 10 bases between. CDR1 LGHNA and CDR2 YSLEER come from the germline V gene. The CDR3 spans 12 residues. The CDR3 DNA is TGCGCCAGCAGAAGCTTTGGGGAAAAACTGTTTTTT. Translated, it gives CASRSFGEKLFF.

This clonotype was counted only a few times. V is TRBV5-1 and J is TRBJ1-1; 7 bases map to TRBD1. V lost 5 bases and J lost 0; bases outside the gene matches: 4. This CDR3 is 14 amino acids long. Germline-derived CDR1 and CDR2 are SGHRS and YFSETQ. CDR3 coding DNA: TGCGCCAGCAGACGGGACAGCATGAACACTGAAGCTTTCTTT. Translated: CASRRDSMNTEAFF.

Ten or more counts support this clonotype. The CDR3 loop is CASSPTGSYSPLHF. As DNA, the CDR3 is TGTGCCAGCAGCCCGACAGGGAGCTATTCACCCCTCCACTTT. This chain joins TRBV5-6 and TRBJ1-6, with 7 bases aligning to TRBD1. Germline CDR1 is SGHDT and CDR2 is YYEEEE. The CDR3 runs to 14 residues. Trimming at V came to 4 bases and at J to 8 bases, leaving 6 bases not matched to a gene.

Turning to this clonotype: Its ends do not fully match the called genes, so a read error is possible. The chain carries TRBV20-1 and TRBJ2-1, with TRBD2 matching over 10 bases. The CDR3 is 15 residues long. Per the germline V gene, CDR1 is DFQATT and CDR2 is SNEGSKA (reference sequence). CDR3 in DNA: TGCAGTGCTAGCCCAACCAGCGGGAGGGGCAATGAGCAGTTATTC. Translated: CSASPTSGRGNEQLF.

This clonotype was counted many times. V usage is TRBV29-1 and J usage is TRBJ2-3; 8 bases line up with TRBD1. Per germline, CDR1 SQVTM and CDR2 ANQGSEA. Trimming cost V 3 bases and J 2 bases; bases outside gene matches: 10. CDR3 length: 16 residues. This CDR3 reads CSVEGAWTGPTDTQYF. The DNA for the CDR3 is TGCAGCGTTGAGGGGGCCTGGACAGGGCCCACAGATACGCAGTATTTT.

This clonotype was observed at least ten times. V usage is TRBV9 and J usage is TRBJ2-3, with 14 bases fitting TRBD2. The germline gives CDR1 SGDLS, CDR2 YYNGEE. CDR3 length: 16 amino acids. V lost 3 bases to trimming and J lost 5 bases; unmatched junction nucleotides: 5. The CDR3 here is CASSARLAGGRDTQYF. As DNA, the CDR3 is TGTGCCAGCAGCGCCAGACTAGCGGGAGGGCGAGATACGCAGTATTTT.

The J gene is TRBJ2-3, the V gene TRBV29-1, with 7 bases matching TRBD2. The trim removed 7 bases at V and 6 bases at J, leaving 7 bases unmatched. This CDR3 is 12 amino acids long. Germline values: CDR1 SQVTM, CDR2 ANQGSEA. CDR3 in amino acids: CSAKRGPDTQYF. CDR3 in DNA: TGCAGCGCCAAGCGGGGTCCGGATACGCAGTATTTT.

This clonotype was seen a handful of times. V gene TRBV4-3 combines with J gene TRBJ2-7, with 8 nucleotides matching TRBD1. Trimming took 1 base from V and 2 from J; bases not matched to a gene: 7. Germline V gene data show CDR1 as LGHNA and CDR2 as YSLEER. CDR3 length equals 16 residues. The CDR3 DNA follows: TGCGCCAGCAGCCAAGGGGCCGGACAGGGACCCTACGAGCAGTACTTC. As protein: CASSQGAGQGPYEQYF.

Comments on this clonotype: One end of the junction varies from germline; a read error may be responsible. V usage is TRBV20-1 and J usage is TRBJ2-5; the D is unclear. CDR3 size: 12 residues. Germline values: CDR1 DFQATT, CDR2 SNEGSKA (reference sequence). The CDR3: CSGRNVDRTQYF. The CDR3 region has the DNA TGCAGTGGTAGAAATGTTGACCGGACCCAGTACTTC.